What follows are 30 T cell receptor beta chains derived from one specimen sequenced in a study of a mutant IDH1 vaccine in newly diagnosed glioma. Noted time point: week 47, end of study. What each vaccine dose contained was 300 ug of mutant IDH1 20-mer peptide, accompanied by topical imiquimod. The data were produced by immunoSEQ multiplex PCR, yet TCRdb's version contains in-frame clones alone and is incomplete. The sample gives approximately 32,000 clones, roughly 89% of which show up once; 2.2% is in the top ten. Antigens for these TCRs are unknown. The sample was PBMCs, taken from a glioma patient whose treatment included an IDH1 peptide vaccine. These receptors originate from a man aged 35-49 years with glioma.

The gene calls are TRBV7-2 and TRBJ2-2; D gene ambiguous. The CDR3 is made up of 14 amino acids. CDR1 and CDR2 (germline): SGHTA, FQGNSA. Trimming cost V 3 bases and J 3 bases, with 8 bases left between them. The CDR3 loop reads CASSFVVDTGELFF. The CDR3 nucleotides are TGTGCCAGCAGCTTCGTGGTCGACACCGGGGAGCTGTTTTTT.

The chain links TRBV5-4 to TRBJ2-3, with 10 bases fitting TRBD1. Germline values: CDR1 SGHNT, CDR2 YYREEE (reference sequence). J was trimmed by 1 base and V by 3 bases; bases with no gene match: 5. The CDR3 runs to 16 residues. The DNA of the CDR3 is TGTGCCAGCAGCTGGGGGGGACAGGGGCGCACAGATACGCAGTATTTT. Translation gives CASSWGGQGRTDTQYF.

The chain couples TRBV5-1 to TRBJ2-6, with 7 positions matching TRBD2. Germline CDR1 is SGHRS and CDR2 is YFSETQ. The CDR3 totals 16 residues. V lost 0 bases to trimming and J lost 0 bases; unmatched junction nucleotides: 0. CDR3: CASSLGEGSGANVLTF. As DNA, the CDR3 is TGCGCCAGCAGCTTGGGGGAGGGCTCTGGGGCCAACGTCCTGACTTTC.

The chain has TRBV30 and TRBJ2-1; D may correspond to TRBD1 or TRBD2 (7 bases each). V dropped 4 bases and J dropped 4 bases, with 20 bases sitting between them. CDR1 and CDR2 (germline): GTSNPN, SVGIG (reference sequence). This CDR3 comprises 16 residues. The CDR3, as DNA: TGTGCCTGGAATTCCCCTGGCAGGGGGGGTTACAATGAGCAGTTCTTC. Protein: CAWNSPGRGGYNEQFF.

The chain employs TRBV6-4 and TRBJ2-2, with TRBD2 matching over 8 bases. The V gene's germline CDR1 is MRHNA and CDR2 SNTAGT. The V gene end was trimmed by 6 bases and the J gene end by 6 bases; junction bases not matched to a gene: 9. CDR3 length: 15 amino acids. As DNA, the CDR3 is TGTGCCAGCAGCAACACAGCGGGGGTGGCCGGGGAGCTGTTTTTT. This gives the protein CASSNTAGVAGELFF.

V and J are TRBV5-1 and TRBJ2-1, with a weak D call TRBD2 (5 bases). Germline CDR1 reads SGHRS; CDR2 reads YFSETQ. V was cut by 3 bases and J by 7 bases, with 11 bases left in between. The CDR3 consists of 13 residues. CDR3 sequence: CASSSTGENEQFF. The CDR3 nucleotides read TGCGCCAGCAGCTCAACTGGGGAGAATGAGCAGTTCTTC.

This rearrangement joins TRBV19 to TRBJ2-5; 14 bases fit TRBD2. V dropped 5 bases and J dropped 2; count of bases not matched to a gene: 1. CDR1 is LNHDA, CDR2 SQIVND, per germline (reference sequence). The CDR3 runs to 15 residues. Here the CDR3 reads CASSRTSGGQETQYF. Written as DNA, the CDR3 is TGTGCCAGTAGTCGGACTAGCGGGGGGCAAGAGACCCAGTACTTC. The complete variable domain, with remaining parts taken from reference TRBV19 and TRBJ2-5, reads DGGITQSPKYLFRKEGQNVTLSCEQNLNHDAMYWYRQDPGQGLRLIYYSQIVNDFQKGDIAEGYSVSREKKESFPLTVTSAQKNPTAFYLCASSRTSGGQETQYFGPGTRLLVL.

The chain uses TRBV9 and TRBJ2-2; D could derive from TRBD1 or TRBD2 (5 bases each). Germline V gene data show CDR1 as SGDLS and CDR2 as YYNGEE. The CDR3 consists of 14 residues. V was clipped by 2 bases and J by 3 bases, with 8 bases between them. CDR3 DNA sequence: TGTGCCAGCAGCGTGGGGGTTTACACCGGGGAGCTGTTTTTT. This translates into CASSVGVYTGELFF.

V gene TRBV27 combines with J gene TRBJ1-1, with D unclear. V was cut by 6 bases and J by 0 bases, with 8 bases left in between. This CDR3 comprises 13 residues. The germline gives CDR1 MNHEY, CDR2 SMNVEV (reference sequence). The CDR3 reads CASRRHLNTEAFF. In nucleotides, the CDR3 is TGTGCCAGCAGGAGGCACTTGAACACTGAAGCTTTCTTT.

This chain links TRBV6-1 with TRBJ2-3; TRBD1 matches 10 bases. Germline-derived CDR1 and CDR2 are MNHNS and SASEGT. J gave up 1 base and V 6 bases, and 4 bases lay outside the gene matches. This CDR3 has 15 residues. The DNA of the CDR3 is TGTGCCAGCAGGACAGGGGGCCTAGGCACAGATACGCAGTATTTT. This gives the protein CASRTGGLGTDTQYF.

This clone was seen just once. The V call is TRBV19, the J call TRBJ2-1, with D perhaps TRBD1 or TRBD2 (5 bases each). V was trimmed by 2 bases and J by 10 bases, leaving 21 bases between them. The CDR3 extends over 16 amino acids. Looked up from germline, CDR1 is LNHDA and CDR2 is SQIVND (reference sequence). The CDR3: CASSISRDPLGLEQFF. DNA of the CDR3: TGTGCCAGTAGTATATCGAGGGACCCACTTGGCCTCGAGCAGTTCTTC.

CDR3 in DNA: TGTGCCAGCAGTGTTCGGCTGGATGGGGAGCAGTTCTTC. Its protein is CASSVRLDGEQFF. The chain links TRBV6-4 to TRBJ2-1; D gene unclear. Trimming took 4 bases from V and 10 from J, leaving 14 bases between them. This CDR3 contains 13 residues. Germline CDR1 MRHNA, CDR2 SNTAGT.

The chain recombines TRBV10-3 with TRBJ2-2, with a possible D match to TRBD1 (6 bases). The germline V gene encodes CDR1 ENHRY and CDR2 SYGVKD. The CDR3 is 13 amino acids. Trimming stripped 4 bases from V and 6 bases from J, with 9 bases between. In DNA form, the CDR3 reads TGTGCCATCAGTGGACAGGTCGCCGGGGAGCTGTTTTTT. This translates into CAISGQVAGELFF.

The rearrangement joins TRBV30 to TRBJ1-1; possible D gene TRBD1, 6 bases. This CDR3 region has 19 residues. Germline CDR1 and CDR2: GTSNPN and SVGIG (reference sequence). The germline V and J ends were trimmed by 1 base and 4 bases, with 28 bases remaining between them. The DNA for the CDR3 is TGTGCCTGGAGTGGAACTTACGGACAGATAAGCCCCAGGGGCACTGAAGCTTTCTTT. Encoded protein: CAWSGTYGQISPRGTEAFF.

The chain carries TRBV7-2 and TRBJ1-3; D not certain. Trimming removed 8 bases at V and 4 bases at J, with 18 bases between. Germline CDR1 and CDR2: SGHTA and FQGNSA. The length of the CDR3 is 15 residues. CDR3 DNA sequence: TGTGCCAGCGGGAGGGCAGGCCAGGCAGGAAACACCATATATTTT. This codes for CASGRAGQAGNTIYF.

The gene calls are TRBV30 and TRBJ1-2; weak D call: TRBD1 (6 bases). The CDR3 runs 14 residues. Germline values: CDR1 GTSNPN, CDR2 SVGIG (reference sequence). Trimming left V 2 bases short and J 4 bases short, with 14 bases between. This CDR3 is CAWSPGQRGYGYTF. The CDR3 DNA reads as TGTGCCTGGAGTCCAGGACAGAGGGGCTATGGCTACACCTTC. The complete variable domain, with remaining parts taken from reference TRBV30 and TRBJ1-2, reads SQTIHQWPATLVQPVGSPLSLECTVEGTSNPNLYWYRQAAGRGLQLLFYSVGIGQISSEVPQNLSASRPQDRQFILSSKKLLLSDSGFYLCAWSPGQRGYGYTFGSGTRLTVV.

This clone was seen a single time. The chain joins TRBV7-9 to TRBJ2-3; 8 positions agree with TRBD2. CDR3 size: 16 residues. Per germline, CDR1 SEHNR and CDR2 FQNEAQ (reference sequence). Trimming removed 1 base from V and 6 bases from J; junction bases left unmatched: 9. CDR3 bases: TGTGCCAGCAGCTTAGACCAGCGGGGGCCCAGGGATACGCAGTATTTT. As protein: CASSLDQRGPRDTQYF.

The CDR3 sequence: CASSLSIGTGTTDTQYF. Written as DNA, the CDR3 is TGTGCCAGTAGTCTATCTATTGGGACAGGTACCACAGATACGCAGTATTTT. The chain uses TRBV19 and TRBJ2-3; 8 nucleotides align to TRBD1. The CDR3 contains 17 residues. J gave up 2 bases and V 5 bases, and 12 bases lay outside the gene matches. The germline gives CDR1 LNHDA, CDR2 SQIVND (reference sequence).

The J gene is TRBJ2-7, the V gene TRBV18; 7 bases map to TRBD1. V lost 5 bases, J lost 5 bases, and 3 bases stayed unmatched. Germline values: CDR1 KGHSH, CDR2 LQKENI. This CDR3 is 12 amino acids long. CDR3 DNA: TGTGCCAGCTCAGTGGGACAGAACGAGCAGTACGTC. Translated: CASSVGQNEQYV.

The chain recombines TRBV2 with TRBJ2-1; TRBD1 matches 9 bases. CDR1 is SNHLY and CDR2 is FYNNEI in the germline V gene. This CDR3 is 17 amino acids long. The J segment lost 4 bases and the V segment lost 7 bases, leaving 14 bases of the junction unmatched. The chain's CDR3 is CASMMVPGQGLYNEQFF. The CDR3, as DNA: TGTGCCAGCATGATGGTCCCAGGACAGGGGCTATACAATGAGCAGTTCTTC. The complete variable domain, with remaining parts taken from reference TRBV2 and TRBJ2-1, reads EPEVTQTPSHQVTQMGQEVILRCVPISNHLYFYWYRQILGQKVEFLVSFYNNEISEKSEIFDDQFSVERPDGSNFTLKIRSTKLEDSAMYFCASMMVPGQGLYNEQFFGPGTRLTVL.

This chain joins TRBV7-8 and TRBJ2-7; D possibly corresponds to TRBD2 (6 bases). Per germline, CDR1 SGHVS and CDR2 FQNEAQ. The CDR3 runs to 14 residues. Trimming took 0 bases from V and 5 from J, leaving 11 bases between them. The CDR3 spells CASSLASWGDEQYV. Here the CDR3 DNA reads TGTGCCAGCAGCTTAGCGTCCTGGGGGGACGAGCAGTACGTC.

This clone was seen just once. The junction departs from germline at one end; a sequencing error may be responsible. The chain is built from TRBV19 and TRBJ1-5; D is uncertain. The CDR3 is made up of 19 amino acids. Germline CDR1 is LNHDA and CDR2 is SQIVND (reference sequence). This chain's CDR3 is CASSPKGQTVPHSNRPQHF. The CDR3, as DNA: TGTGCCAGTAGTCCCAAAGGGCAAACGGTCCCCCATAGCAATCGGCCCCAGCATTTT.

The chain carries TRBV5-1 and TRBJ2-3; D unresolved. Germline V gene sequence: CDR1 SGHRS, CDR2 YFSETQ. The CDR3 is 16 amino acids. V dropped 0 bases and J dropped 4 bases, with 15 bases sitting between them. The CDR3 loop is CASSLEGYTPADTQYF. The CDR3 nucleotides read TGCGCCAGCAGCTTGGAAGGGTATACCCCCGCAGATACGCAGTATTTT.

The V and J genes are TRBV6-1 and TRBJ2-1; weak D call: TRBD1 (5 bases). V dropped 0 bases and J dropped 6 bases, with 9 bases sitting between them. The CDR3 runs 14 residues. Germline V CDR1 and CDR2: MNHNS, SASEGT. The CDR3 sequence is CASSEAGQINEQFF. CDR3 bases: TGTGCCAGCAGTGAAGCGGGGCAGATCAATGAGCAGTTCTTC.

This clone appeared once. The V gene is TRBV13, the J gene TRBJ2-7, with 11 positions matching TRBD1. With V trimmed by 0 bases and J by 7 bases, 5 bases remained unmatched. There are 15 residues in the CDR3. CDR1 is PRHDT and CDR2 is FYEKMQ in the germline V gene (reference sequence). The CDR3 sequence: CASSLGDRGLAEQYV. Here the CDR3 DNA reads TGTGCCAGCAGCTTAGGGGACAGGGGGCTCGCGGAGCAGTACGTC.

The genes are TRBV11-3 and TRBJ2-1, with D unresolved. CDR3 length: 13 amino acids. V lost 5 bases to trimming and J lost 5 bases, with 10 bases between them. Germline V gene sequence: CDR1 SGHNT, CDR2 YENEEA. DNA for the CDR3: TGTGCCAGCAGCGCCATCAAGAACAATGAGCAGTTCTTC. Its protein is CASSAIKNNEQFF.

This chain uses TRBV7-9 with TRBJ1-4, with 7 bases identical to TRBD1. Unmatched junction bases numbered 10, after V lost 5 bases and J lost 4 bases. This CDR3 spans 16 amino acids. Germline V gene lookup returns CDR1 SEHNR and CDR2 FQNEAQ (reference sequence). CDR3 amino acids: CASSPVTGAFNEKLFF. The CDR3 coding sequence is TGTGCCAGCAGCCCGGTAACAGGGGCGTTTAATGAAAAACTGTTTTTT.

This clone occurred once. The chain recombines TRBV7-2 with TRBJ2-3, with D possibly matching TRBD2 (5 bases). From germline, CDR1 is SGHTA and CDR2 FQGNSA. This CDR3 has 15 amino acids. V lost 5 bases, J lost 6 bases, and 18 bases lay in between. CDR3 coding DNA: TGTGCCAGCAGCCCCAGAGGGTACCGGCAGGATACGCAGTATTTT. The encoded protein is CASSPRGYRQDTQYF.

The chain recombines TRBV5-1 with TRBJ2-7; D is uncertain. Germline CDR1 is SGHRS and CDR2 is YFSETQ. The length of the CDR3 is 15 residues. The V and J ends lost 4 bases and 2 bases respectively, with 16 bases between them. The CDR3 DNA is TGCGCCAGCAGCATAGAGACGGGCACAACCTACGAGCAGTACTTC. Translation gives CASSIETGTTYEQYF.

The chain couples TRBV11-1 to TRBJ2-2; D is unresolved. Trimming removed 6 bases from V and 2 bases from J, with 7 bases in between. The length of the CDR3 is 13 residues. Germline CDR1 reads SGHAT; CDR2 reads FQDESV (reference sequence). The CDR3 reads CASRGPNTGELFF. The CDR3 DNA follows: TGTGCCAGCAGGGGCCCCAACACCGGGGAGCTGTTTTTT.